The clone carrying this T cell receptor beta chain showed up many times. What it recognizes is unknown. This sample was included in a study of glioma-infiltrating T cells. Amplification of TCR alpha and beta CDR3 regions from RNA used iRepertoire nested multiplex PCR. One-step reverse transcription and amplification started from roughly 100-400 ng of tissue mRNA or PBMC total RNA. Via MiXCR, TCRdb re-called the multiplex PCR reads, giving one row per CDR3 protein. This table has more than 90,000 distinct CDR3 sequences, around 42% appearing once. Looked up from germline, CDR1 is SGHTA and CDR2 is FQGNSA. CDR3 length: 16 amino acids. V shed 2 bases and J shed 4 bases, with 12 bases lying between them. Study-wide points: Tissue and blood shared very few CDR3 sequences. Above-expected tissue-blood divergence occurred in all gliomas, most in low-grade ones.

V is TRBV7-2 and J is TRBJ2-6, with D perhaps matching TRBD2 (5 bases). Sequencing was performed on glioma tissue, nonneoplastic brain tissue, or PBMCs (not recorded which). This TCR was recovered from a human donor with low-grade glioma or glioblastoma, undergoing nonglioma brain surgery, or in good health (not recorded which). This CDR3 is CASSLPRATGANVLTF. Here the CDR3 DNA reads TGTGCCAGCAGCTTACCGCGGGCGACGGGGGCCAACGTCCTGACTTTC.